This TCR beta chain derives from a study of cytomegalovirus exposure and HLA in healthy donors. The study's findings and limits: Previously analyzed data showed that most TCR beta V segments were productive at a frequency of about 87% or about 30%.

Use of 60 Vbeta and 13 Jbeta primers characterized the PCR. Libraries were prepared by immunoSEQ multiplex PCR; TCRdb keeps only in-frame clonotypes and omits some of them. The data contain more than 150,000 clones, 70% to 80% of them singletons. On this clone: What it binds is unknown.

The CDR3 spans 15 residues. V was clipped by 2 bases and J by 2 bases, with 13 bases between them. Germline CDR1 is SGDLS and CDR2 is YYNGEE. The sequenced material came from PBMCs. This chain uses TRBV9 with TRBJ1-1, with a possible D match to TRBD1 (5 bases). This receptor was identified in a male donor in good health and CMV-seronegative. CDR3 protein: CASSVGGGLNTEAFF. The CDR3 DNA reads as TGTGCCAGCAGCGTGGGGGGGGGTTTAAACACTGAAGCTTTCTTT.